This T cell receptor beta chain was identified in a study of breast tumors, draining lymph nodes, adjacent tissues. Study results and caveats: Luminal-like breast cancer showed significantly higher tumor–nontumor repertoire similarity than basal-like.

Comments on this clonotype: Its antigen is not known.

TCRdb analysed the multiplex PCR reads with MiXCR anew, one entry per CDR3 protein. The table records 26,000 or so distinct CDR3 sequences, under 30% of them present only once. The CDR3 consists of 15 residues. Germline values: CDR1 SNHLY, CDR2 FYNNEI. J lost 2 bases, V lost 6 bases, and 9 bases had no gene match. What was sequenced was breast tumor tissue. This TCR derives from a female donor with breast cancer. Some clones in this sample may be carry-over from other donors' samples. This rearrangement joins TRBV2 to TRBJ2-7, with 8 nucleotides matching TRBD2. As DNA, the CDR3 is TGTGCCAGCAGGGGAAGCGGGACTAGGACCTACGAGCAGTACTTC. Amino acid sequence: CASRGSGTRTYEQYF. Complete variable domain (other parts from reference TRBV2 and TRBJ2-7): EPEVTQTPSHQVTQMGQEVILRCVPISNHLYFYWYRQILGQKVEFLVSFYNNEISEKSEIFDDQFSVERPDGSNFTLKIRSTKLEDSAMYFCASRGSGTRTYEQYFGPGTRLTVT.